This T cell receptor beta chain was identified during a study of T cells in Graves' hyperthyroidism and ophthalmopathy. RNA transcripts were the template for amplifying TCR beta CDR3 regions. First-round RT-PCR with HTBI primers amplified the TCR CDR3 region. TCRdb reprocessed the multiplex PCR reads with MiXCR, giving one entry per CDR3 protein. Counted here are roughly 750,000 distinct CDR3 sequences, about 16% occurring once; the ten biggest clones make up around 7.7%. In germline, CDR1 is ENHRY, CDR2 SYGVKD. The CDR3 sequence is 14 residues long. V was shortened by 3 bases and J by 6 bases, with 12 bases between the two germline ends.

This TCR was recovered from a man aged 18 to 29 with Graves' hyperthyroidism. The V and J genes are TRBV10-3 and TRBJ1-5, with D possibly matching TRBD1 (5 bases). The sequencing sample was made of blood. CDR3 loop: CAISDGAAIQPQHF. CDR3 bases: TGTGCCATCAGTGACGGGGCAGCAATTCAGCCCCAGCATTTT.